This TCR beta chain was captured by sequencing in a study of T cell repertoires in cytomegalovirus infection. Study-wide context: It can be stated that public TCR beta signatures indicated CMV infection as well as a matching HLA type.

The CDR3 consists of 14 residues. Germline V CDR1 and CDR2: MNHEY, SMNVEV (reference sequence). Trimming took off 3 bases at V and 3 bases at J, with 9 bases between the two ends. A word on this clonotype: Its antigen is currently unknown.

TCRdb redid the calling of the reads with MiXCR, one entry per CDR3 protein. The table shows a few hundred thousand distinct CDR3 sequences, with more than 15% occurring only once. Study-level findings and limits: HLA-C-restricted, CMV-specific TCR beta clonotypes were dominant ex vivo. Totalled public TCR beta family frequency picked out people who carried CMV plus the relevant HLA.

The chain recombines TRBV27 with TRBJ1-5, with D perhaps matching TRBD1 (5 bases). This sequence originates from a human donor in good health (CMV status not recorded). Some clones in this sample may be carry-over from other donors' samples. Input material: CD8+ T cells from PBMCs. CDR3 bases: TGTGCCAGCAGTTTTCAGGGAGACAATCAGCCCCAGCATTTT. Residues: CASSFQGDNQPQHF.